This TCR beta chain was sequenced in a study of T cells expressing NK-cell markers. From germline, CDR1 is MNHEY and CDR2 SMNVEV (reference sequence). There are 13 residues in the CDR3. For each CDR3 protein, TCRdb gives one entry from its re-call of the 5' RACE reads, without DNA. The sample data list roughly 450,000 distinct CDR3 sequences. This clonotype originated in a woman aged 45-60 years in good health. Sequencing used blood T cells: a sorted CD56 or NKG2C T cell subset, CD4+ or CD8+ T cells, or bulk PBMC T cells (not recorded which). The rearrangement uses TRBV27 and TRBJ1-6. CDR3 protein: CASKSSYNSPLHF.